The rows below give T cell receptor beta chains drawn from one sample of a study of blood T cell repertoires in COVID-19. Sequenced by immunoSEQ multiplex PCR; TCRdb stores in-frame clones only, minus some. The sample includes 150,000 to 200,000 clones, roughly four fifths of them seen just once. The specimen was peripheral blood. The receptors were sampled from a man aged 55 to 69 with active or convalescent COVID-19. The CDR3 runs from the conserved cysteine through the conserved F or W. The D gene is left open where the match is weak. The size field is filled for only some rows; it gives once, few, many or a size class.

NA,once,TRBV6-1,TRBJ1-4,CASSERQGQGKLFF,TGTGCCAGCAGTGAACGCCAGGGTCAGGGAAAACTGTTTTTT
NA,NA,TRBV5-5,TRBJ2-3,CASRSLPISTDTQYF,TGTGCCAGCAGATCCCTACCGATTAGCACAGATACGCAGTATTTT
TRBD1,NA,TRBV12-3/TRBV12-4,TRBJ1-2,CASRGTDNYGYTF,TGTGCCAGCAGAGGGACAGACAACTATGGCTACACCTTC
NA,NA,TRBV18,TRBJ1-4,CASGGDEATKLFF,TGTGCTTCCGGCGGGGATGAGGCCACAAAACTGTTTTTT
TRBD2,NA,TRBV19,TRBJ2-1,CASSIDQGGSYNEQFF,TGTGCCAGTAGTATAGATCAGGGAGGGTCCTACAATGAGCAGTTCTTC
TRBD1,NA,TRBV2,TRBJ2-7,CASTTQGTGTYEQYF,TGTGCCAGCACCACCCAGGGGACAGGTACCTACGAGCAGTACTTC
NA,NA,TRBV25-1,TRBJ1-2,CASMNREGYTF,TGTGCCAGCATGAACAGGGAAGGCTACACCTTC
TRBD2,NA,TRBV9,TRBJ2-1,CASSVAASGRQSNEQFF,TGTGCCAGCAGCGTAGCGGCTAGCGGTAGGCAAAGCAATGAGCAGTTCTTC
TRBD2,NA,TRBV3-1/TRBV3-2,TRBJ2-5,CASNGLAGEETQYF,TGTGCCAGCAACGGACTAGCGGGGGAAGAGACCCAGTACTTC
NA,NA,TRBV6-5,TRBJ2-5,CASSQNPGLETQYF,TGTGCCAGCAGCCAAAACCCAGGGTTGGAGACCCAGTACTTC
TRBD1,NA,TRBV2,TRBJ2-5,CASRRDRLQETQYF,TGTGCCAGCAGGAGGGACAGACTCCAAGAGACCCAGTACTTC
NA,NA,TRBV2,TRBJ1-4,CASSEVETNEKLFF,TGTGCCAGCAGTGAAGTAGAAACTAATGAAAAACTGTTTTTT
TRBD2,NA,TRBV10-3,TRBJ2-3,CAIRRTSGREGTDTQYF,TGTGCCATCAGGAGGACTAGCGGGAGGGAGGGCACAGATACGCAGTATTTT
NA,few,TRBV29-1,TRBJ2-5,CSVEPLAQETQYF,TGCAGCGTTGAGCCTCTAGCGCAAGAGACCCAGTACTTC
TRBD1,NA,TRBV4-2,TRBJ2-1,CASSQGQGGDEQFF,TGTGCCAGCAGCCAAGGACAGGGTGGGGATGAGCAGTTCTTC
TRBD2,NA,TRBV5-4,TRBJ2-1,CASSSMRLAGDRNEQFF,TGTGCCAGCAGCTCCATGCGACTAGCGGGAGATAGGAATGAGCAGTTCTTC
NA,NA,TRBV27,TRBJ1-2,CASSFVAGTNYGYTF,TGTGCCAGCAGTTTCGTGGCAGGGACTAACTATGGCTACACCTTC
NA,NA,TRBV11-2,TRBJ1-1,CASSLGRIGGPTEAFF,TGTGCCAGCAGCTTAGGTCGGATAGGGGGTCCCACTGAAGCTTTCTTT
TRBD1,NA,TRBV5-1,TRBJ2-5,CASSWGTGGETQYF,TGCGCCAGCAGCTGGGGGACAGGTGGGGAGACCCAGTACTTC
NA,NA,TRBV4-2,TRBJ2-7,CASSQSQGTTTGYEQYF,TGTGCCAGCAGCCAATCGCAGGGAACCACGACCGGCTACGAGCAGTACTTC
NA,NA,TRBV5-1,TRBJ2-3,CASSLVVWQGGSDTQYF,TGCGCCAGCAGCTTGGTAGTTTGGCAGGGAGGTTCAGATACGCAGTATTTT
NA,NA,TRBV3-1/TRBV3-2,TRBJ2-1,CASSPTGHEQFF,TGTGCCAGCAGCCCTACAGGGCATGAGCAGTTCTTC
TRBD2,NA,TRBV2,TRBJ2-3,CASSLTGLALSTDTQYF,TGTGCCAGCAGCCTCACCGGACTAGCGCTTAGCACAGATACGCAGTATTTT
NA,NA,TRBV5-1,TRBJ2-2,CASREESNTGELFF,TGCGCCAGCAGAGAGGAATCGAACACCGGGGAGCTGTTTTTT
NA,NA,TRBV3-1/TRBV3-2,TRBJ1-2,CASSQDAVNYGYTF,TGTGCCAGCAGCCAAGATGCAGTTAACTATGGCTACACCTTC
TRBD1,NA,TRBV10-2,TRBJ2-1,CASSNPRGLLNEQFF,TGCGCCAGCAGCAACCCCAGGGGGCTCTTGAATGAGCAGTTCTTC
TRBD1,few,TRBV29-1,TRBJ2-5,CSVAPWDRVTKEETQYF,TGCAGCGTTGCCCCATGGGACAGGGTTACGAAGGAAGAGACCCAGTACTTC
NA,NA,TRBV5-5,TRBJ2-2,CASSEVWGAGELFF,TGTGCCAGCAGTGAGGTGTGGGGGGCCGGGGAGCTGTTTTTT
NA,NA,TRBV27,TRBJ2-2,CASSTGGINTGELFF,TGTGCCAGCAGTACCGGAGGGATTAACACCGGGGAGCTGTTTTTT
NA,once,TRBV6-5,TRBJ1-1,CACWGTRNTEAFF,TGTGCCTGCTGGGGGACACGGAACACTGAAGCTTTCTTT
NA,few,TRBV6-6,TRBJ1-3,CASTPVSSGNTIYF,TGTGCCAGCACCCCGGTTAGCTCTGGAAACACCATATATTTT
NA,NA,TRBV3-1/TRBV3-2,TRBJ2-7,CASSQGLGTGYEQYF,TGTGCCAGCAGCCAAGGGCTTGGTACGGGGTACGAGCAGTACTTC
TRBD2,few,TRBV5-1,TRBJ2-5,CASSFSGGKQETQYF,TGCGCCAGCAGCTTTAGCGGGGGGAAACAAGAGACCCAGTACTTC
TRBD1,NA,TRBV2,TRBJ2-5,CASSRTGVLETQYF,TGTGCCAGCAGCCGGACAGGGGTCCTAGAGACCCAGTACTTC
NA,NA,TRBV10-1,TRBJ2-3,CASSRTVDTQYF,TGCGCCAGCAGCCGGACAGTAGATACGCAGTATTTT
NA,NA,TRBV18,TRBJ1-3,CASSPEGVGNTIYF,TGTGCCAGCTCCCCTGAGGGGGTTGGAAACACCATATATTTT
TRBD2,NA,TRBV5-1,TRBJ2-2,CASSLPSEANTLAGGTGELFF,TGCGCCAGCAGCTTGCCCTCAGAGGCTAACACTCTAGCGGGTGGCACCGGGGAGCTGTTTTTT
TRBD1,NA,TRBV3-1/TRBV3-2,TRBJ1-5,CASSKTPGGNQPQHF,TGTGCCAGCAGCAAAACCCCAGGGGGTAATCAGCCCCAGCATTTT
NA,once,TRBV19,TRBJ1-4,CASTLTGWSLATNEKLFF,TGTGCCAGTACCCTAACGGGATGGTCTCTCGCAACTAATGAAAAACTGTTTTTT
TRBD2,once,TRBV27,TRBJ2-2,CASSPRLAGGSGELFF,TGTGCCAGCAGTCCTCGTCTAGCGGGAGGGTCCGGGGAGCTGTTTTTT
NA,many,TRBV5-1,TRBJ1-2,CASSPDSPFGYTF,TGCGCCAGCTCACCGGACAGCCCTTTTGGCTACACCTTC
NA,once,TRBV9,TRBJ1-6,CASSPTDSPAPLHF,TGTGCCAGCAGCCCTACGGACTCGCCCGCGCCCCTCCACTTT
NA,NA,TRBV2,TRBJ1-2,CASSSGVTGYGYTF,TGTGCCAGCAGCTCAGGGGTAACCGGCTATGGCTACACCTTC